Below are 26 T cell receptor beta chains sequenced from a single sample in a study of blood T cell repertoires in COVID-19. This table comes from immunoSEQ multiplex PCR, and its TCRdb copy is limited to in-frame clones, with some not included. The sample consists of some 270,000 clones, 80% to 90% of them appearing once. Sequencing was performed on peripheral blood. The receptors come from a woman in her seventies with acute or convalescent COVID-19.

This chain joins TRBV5-1 and TRBJ2-1; 10 bases line up with TRBD1. V was pared by 4 bases and J by 5 bases, with 3 bases of the junction left unmatched. CDR3 length equals 14 residues. CDR1 is SGHRS and CDR2 is YFSETQ in the germline V gene. CDR3 DNA: TGCGCCAGCAGCCGGGACAGGGGACACAATGAGCAGTTCTTC. Its protein product is CASSRDRGHNEQFF.

In DNA form, the CDR3 reads TGTGCCAGCAGCTTAGGGCCTCCCGGGGGCTACACCTTC. Residues: CASSLGPPGGYTF. J is TRBJ1-2 and V is TRBV11-2; D uncertain. The germline V and J ends were trimmed by 1 base and 8 bases, with 11 bases remaining between them. This CDR3 has 13 residues. Per the germline V gene, CDR1 is SGHAT and CDR2 is FQNNGV.

Only one count was recorded for this clone. The rearrangement links TRBV5-1 to TRBJ2-7, with 8 bases fitting TRBD1. V lost 1 base and J lost 4; bases outside the gene matches: 7. The CDR3 consists of 15 residues. Germline V gene sequence: CDR1 SGHRS, CDR2 YFSETQ. The CDR3 nucleotides read TGCGCCAGCAGCTTGTCGGGACAGGATATTTACGAGCAGTACTTC. Amino acids: CASSLSGQDIYEQYF.

A word on this clone: At one boundary the junction diverges from the germline segment, which might be a read error. This chain joins TRBV6-5 and TRBJ2-5; 10 nucleotides align to TRBD2. There are 15 residues in the CDR3. Germline CDR1 is MNHEY and CDR2 is SVGAGI. The CDR3 DNA sequence: TGTGCCAGCAGTGACTCTAGCGGGGGCCGGGAGACCCAGTACTTC. Protein: CASSDSSGGRETQYF.

The J gene is TRBJ2-7, the V gene TRBV5-4, with TRBD1 matching 7 bases. The CDR3 runs to 13 residues. CDR1 is SGHNT and CDR2 is YYREEE in the germline V gene (reference sequence). The trim removed 4 bases at V and 3 bases at J, leaving 4 bases unmatched. The CDR3 region is CASSPGQIYEQYF. CDR3 nucleotide sequence: TGTGCCAGCAGCCCGGGACAGATCTACGAGCAGTACTTC.

The CDR3 bases are TGCGCCAGCAGCTTTGGGGACAGCGGAGTGAGGGAGCAGTACTTC. It yields the protein CASSFGDSGVREQYF. The gene calls are TRBV5-1 and TRBJ2-7, with 7 positions matching TRBD1. The CDR3 spans 15 residues. Germline V gives CDR1 SGHRS, CDR2 YFSETQ. J lost 7 bases, V lost 2 bases, and 12 bases had no gene match.

The chain joins TRBV4-1 to TRBJ2-5, with TRBD2 identical over 8 bases. Trimming took 1 base from V and 4 from J; bases not matched to a gene: 8. The CDR3 is 16 residues long. The germline gives CDR1 MGHRA, CDR2 YSYEKL. CDR3: CASSQVPGGRGETQYF. CDR3 bases: TGCGCCAGCAGCCAAGTTCCGGGGGGGCGGGGAGAGACCCAGTACTTC.

This clone was counted only a few times. The chain combines TRBV29-1 with TRBJ1-1, with D uncertain. There are 12 residues in the CDR3. Trimming took 6 bases from V and 3 from J, leaving 11 bases between them. Per the germline V gene, CDR1 is SQVTM and CDR2 is ANQGSEA. The CDR3 here is CSVDWRDTEAFF. DNA for the CDR3: TGCAGCGTGGACTGGCGAGACACTGAAGCTTTCTTT.

V gene TRBV2 combines with J gene TRBJ1-5; D remains unclear. Germline values: CDR1 SNHLY, CDR2 FYNNEI. The V gene lost 8 bases and the J gene lost 3 bases, with 17 bases spanning the gap. This CDR3 contains 15 residues. This CDR3 reads CASGVAGTTNQPQHF. The DNA for the CDR3 is TGTGCCAGCGGGGTGGCGGGAACTACCAATCAGCCCCAGCATTTT.

V gene TRBV19 combines with J gene TRBJ1-4, with D hard to call. The V end lost 4 bases, the J end lost 7 bases, and 10 bases lay between the germline ends. The CDR3 is made up of 13 amino acids. Looked up from germline, CDR1 is LNHDA and CDR2 is SQIVND (reference sequence). The CDR3 region has the DNA TGTGCCAGTAGTAGCCAGGATGGTGAAAAACTGTTTTTT. It yields the protein CASSSQDGEKLFF. Using reference TRBV19 and TRBJ1-4 for the parts outside the CDR3, the full variable domain is DGGITQSPKYLFRKEGQNVTLSCEQNLNHDAMYWYRQDPGQGLRLIYYSQIVNDFQKGDIAEGYSVSREKKESFPLTVTSAQKNPTAFYLCASSSQDGEKLFFGSGTQLSVL.

This clone was found a few times. This sequence joins TRBV12-5 and TRBJ2-2, with D possibly matching TRBD2 (6 bases). CDR1 and CDR2 from the germline V gene are LGHNT and FRNRAP. V was trimmed by 2 bases and J by 6 bases, leaving 22 bases between them. This CDR3 has 18 residues. The CDR3 sequence: CASGLLAGRATGAGELFF. DNA for the CDR3: TGTGCTAGTGGTTTGCTTGCGGGAAGAGCGACTGGGGCCGGGGAGCTGTTTTTT.

In the case of this clone: Within the sample, other DNA sequences also encode this same CDR3. CDR3 loop: CASSDRDRVTEAFF. The DNA for the CDR3 is TGTGCCAGCAGTGACCGGGACAGGGTCACTGAAGCTTTCTTT. The V and J genes are TRBV6-1 and TRBJ1-1; TRBD1 aligns across 9 bases. This CDR3 is 14 amino acids long. V was clipped by 3 bases and J by 4 bases; unmatched bases: 3. Germline V lookup: CDR1 MNHNS, CDR2 SASEGT.

The rearrangement uses TRBV7-8 and TRBJ1-2; no reliable D call. This CDR3 contains 14 residues. Germline CDR1 reads SGHVS; CDR2 reads FQNEAQ. V lost 3 bases and J lost 4, with 12 bases in between. The CDR3 DNA reads as TGTGCCAGCAGCTTGGGTAGCGGTGTCTATGGCTACACCTTC. Amino acids: CASSLGSGVYGYTF. Looking up the rest from reference TRBV7-8 and TRBJ1-2 gives the full variable domain: GAGVSQSPRYKVAKRGQDVALRCDPISGHVSLFWYQQALGQGPEFLTYFQNEAQLDKSGLPSDRFFAERPEGSVSTLKIQRTQQEDSAVYLCASSLGSGVYGYTFGSGTRLTVV.

The CDR3 loop is CAISPATGDEQYF. In DNA, the CDR3 is TGTGCCATCAGCCCCGCCACAGGGGACGAGCAGTACTTC. The chain employs TRBV10-3 and TRBJ2-7, with 7 bases identical to TRBD1. Per germline, CDR1 ENHRY and CDR2 SYGVKD. The CDR3 totals 13 residues. With V trimmed by 6 bases and J by 5 bases, 7 bases remained unmatched.

The CDR3 is CASSTYSGGNFF. The CDR3 DNA reads as TGTGCCAGCAGCACTTATAGCGGGGGGAATTTCTTC. This chain joins TRBV5-6 and TRBJ2-1; TRBD2 matches at 10 bases. CDR1 is SGHDT, CDR2 YYEEEE, per germline. Trimming took 4 bases from V and 16 from J; bases not matched to a gene: 8. This CDR3 has 12 amino acids.

V and J are TRBV5-4 and TRBJ1-2; the D gene is possibly TRBD1 (6 bases). The V end lost 4 bases, the J end lost 2 bases, and 9 bases lay between the germline ends. In germline, CDR1 is SGHNT, CDR2 YYREEE (reference sequence). CDR3 length: 13 residues. In DNA, the CDR3 is TGTGCCAGCAGCACGGACAGAAACTATGGCTACACCTTC. Translating it yields CASSTDRNYGYTF.

This CDR3 reads CASSLFLSPNQPQHF. The CDR3 coding sequence is TGTGCCAGCAGTTTATTCCTTTCCCCCAATCAGCCCCAGCATTTT. The rearrangement joins TRBV27 to TRBJ1-5; D unclear. Germline V gives CDR1 MNHEY, CDR2 SMNVEV (reference sequence). The CDR3 covers 15 residues. Trimming cost V 1 base and J 3 bases, with 10 bases left between them.

The chain employs TRBV11-2 and TRBJ2-2; 8 bases are shared with TRBD2. Germline V gene data show CDR1 as SGHAT and CDR2 as FQNNGV. V trimming: 4 bases; J trimming: 2 bases; junction bases outside the gene matches: 6. The CDR3 has 16 amino acids. The CDR3 here is CASSSLTSGNTGELFF. The CDR3 nucleotides read TGTGCCAGCAGCTCGCTCACTAGCGGTAACACCGGGGAGCTGTTTTTT.

This chain connects TRBV7-6 to TRBJ2-1, with TRBD1 matching over 8 bases. Trimming cost V 4 bases and J 8 bases; bases outside gene matches: 7. The CDR3 extends over 14 amino acids. Germline assignment: CDR1 SGHVS and CDR2 FNYEAQ. This CDR3 reads CASSSGQGWYEQFF. Here the CDR3 DNA reads TGTGCCAGCAGCTCCGGACAGGGTTGGTATGAGCAGTTCTTC.

The chain uses TRBV18 and TRBJ1-1, with unresolved D. This CDR3 contains 15 residues. Germline CDR1 and CDR2: KGHSH and LQKENI. V shed 3 bases and J shed 4 bases, with 15 bases lying between them. The CDR3 DNA follows: TGTGCCAGCTCACCCCAGGAGGCGGCGCGCACTGAAGCTTTCTTT. Translation: CASSPQEAARTEAFF.

The J gene is TRBJ2-2, the V gene TRBV7-9; 8 bases line up with TRBD2. CDR1 is SEHNR, CDR2 FQNEAQ, per germline (reference sequence). With V trimmed by 5 bases and J by 4 bases, 6 bases remained unmatched. This CDR3 has 15 residues. Written as DNA, the CDR3 is TGTGCCAGCAGCCCTGACGGGAGGGGCACCGGGGAGCTGTTTTTT. This sequence encodes CASSPDGRGTGELFF. Looking up the rest from reference TRBV7-9 and TRBJ2-2 gives the full variable domain: DTGVSQNPRHKITKRGQNVTFRCDPISEHNRLYWYRQTLGQGPEFLTYFQNEAQLEKSRLLSDRFSAERPKGSFSTLEIQRTEQGDSAMYLCASSPDGRGTGELFFGEGSRLTVL.

The chain uses TRBV4-1 and TRBJ2-2; 16 bases are shared with TRBD2. The CDR3 has 19 amino acids. V shed 3 bases and J 7 bases; nucleotides not matched to a gene: 11. Germline V gene sequence: CDR1 MGHRA, CDR2 YSYEKL. The CDR3 sequence is CASSQPGTSGGALGGELFF. CDR3 in DNA: TGCGCCAGCAGCCAGCCCGGGACTAGCGGGGGGGCCTTAGGCGGGGAGCTGTTTTTT.

The chain is built from TRBV5-8 and TRBJ2-2; the D gene is possibly TRBD2 (6 bases). This CDR3 is 14 amino acids long. Trimming took off 6 bases at V and 2 bases at J, with 11 bases between the two ends. Germline V gives CDR1 SGHTS, CDR2 YDEGEE. The CDR3 here is CASMGDLNTGELFF. The CDR3 nucleotides are TGTGCCAGCATGGGGGACTTAAACACCGGGGAGCTGTTTTTT.

This rearrangement joins TRBV5-1 to TRBJ2-1, with 7 bases that match TRBD1. The CDR3 totals 17 residues. Germline CDR1 is SGHRS and CDR2 is YFSETQ. With V trimmed by 0 bases and J by 0 bases, 6 bases remained unmatched. The CDR3 sequence is CASSLGQGMDSYNEQFF. The CDR3 bases are TGCGCCAGCAGCTTGGGACAGGGCATGGACTCCTACAATGAGCAGTTCTTC.

This chain joins TRBV6-5 and TRBJ1-6, with a possible D match to TRBD1 (5 bases). The CDR3 is made up of 13 amino acids. Germline V lookup: CDR1 MNHEY, CDR2 SVGAGI. V gave up 2 bases and J gave up 12 bases, with 11 bases separating them. The chain's CDR3 is CASSYEAGLPLHF. The CDR3 nucleotides are TGTGCCAGCAGTTACGAAGCAGGGCTACCCCTCCACTTT.

This chain links TRBV7-9 with TRBJ1-1; tentatively, D is TRBD1 (6 bases). Germline CDR1 SEHNR, CDR2 FQNEAQ (reference sequence). CDR3 length: 16 amino acids. V was shortened by 5 bases and J by 6 bases, with 22 bases between the two germline ends. CDR3 sequence reads: CASSPLQGIVNSEAFF. The CDR3, as DNA: TGTGCCAGCAGCCCACTCCAGGGGATAGTTAACTCTGAAGCTTTCTTT.